Described below is a single T cell receptor beta chain sequence and its context. Only in-frame clones appear in the TCRdb table, and some are missing; sequencing was by immunoSEQ multiplex PCR. The sample records 50,000 to 75,000 clones, 65% to 90% being singletons. Germline CDR1 reads MNHEY; CDR2 reads SVGAGI. The V and J ends lost 6 bases and 5 bases, in that order; junction bases with no gene match: 8. This CDR3 comprises 15 residues. The data are from a study of control samples from healthy donors and cancer patients. The specimen was blood. The receptor was isolated from a man aged 35-49 years in good health. V is TRBV6-5 and J is TRBJ2-3; 10 bases match TRBD1. CDR3 DNA sequence: TGTGCCAGCAGACCGGGACAGGGGTCGTTAGATACGCAGTATTTT. Amino acids: CASRPGQGSLDTQYF.